Presented here are 12 T cell receptor beta chains from one specimen sequenced in a study of Ad26.COV2.S vaccination and SARS-CoV-2 variants. Sequenced by immunoSEQ multiplex PCR; TCRdb stores in-frame clones only, minus some. The table includes nearly 95,000 clones, roughly 85% detected once. The specimen comprised peripheral blood, sampled after recovery from COVID-19. The receptors shown here come from a human donor who had recovered from COVID-19.

The chain links TRBV6-4 to TRBJ2-1, with 9 bases that match TRBD2. V lost 5 bases, J lost 8 bases, and 13 bases stayed unmatched. This CDR3 spans 16 amino acids. Germline V CDR1 and CDR2: MRHNA, SNTAGT. This CDR3 is CASSLDMSSGNHEQFF. The CDR3 DNA reads TGTGCCAGCAGTCTCGACATGTCTAGCGGGAACCATGAGCAGTTCTTC.

V usage is TRBV7-8 and J usage is TRBJ1-5; TRBD1 aligns across 9 bases. Germline trimming cut 5 bases from V and 4 bases from J; bases unmatched to any gene: 3. Germline V gene sequence: CDR1 SGHVS, CDR2 FQNEAQ. The CDR3 covers 14 residues. This CDR3 reads CASSTTGGNQPQHF. CDR3 nucleotide sequence: TGTGCCAGCAGCACGACAGGGGGAAATCAGCCCCAGCATTTT.

The J gene is TRBJ1-2, the V gene TRBV19; 9 positions match TRBD1. This CDR3 spans 15 amino acids. Germline-derived CDR1 and CDR2 are LNHDA and SQIVND (reference sequence). Trimming removed 4 bases from V and 5 bases from J; junction bases left unmatched: 8. CDR3 residues: CASSTPGQGSYGYTF. The CDR3 nucleotides are TGTGCCAGTAGTACGCCGGGACAGGGTTCATATGGCTACACCTTC.

The V and J genes are TRBV6-2 or TRBV6-3 and TRBJ2-7; TRBD2 matches 8 bases. CDR1 is MNHEY and CDR2 is SVGEGT in the germline V gene. The CDR3 covers 17 residues. Trimming took 4 bases from V and 2 from J; bases not matched to a gene: 13. CDR3 protein: CASSSNILAVATYEQYF. The CDR3 DNA reads TGTGCCAGCAGTTCAAACATACTAGCGGTGGCTACCTACGAGCAGTACTTC.

The chain is built from TRBV10-3 and TRBJ2-1; 8 nucleotides line up with TRBD2. Germline V gives CDR1 ENHRY, CDR2 SYGVKD. Germline trimming cut 0 bases from V and 1 base from J; bases unmatched to any gene: 8. CDR3 length: 18 amino acids. The DNA of the CDR3 is TGTGCCATCAGTGAGTCGAGATGGTCTAGCGGGTCCTACAATGAGCAGTTCTTC. Translating it yields CAISESRWSSGSYNEQFF.

In this sample, this clone turned up a few times. The gene calls are TRBV5-4 and TRBJ2-2; 11 bases align to TRBD2. The germline V gene has CDR1 SGHNT and CDR2 YYREEE (reference sequence). After removal of 4 bases from V and 3 bases from J, the junction contained 5 bases not matched to a gene. This CDR3 is 16 amino acids long. This CDR3 is CASSIAGGLYTGELFF. CDR3 DNA sequence: TGTGCCAGCAGCATAGCGGGAGGGTTGTACACCGGGGAGCTGTTTTTT.

This clone was counted between two and nine times. The genes are TRBV28 and TRBJ1-1; no firm D call. This CDR3 has 13 residues. The germline CDR1 and CDR2 sequences are MDHEN and SYDVKM. V was clipped by 7 bases and J by 8 bases, with 17 bases between them. CDR3 nucleotide sequence: TGTGCCAGCACGTTAGGAGGACCTTTCGAAGCTTTCTTT. Encoded protein: CASTLGGPFEAFF.

The rearrangement links TRBV5-6 to TRBJ2-3; either TRBD1 or TRBD2 may fit D (5 bases each). Germline CDR1 and CDR2: SGHDT and YYEEEE. This CDR3 has 16 amino acids. V was cut by 4 bases and J by 0 bases, with 15 bases left in between. CDR3 nucleotides: TGTGCCAGCAGCCCAAAAGAGGGACCGAGCACAGATACGCAGTATTTT. Translation: CASSPKEGPSTDTQYF.

The chain employs TRBV19 and TRBJ1-5; perhaps TRBD1 as D (5 bases). Trimming took 0 bases from V and 6 from J, leaving 6 bases between them. Per the germline V gene, CDR1 is LNHDA and CDR2 is SQIVND (reference sequence). The CDR3 totals 13 residues. DNA of the CDR3: TGTGCCAGTAGTATAGACAGGGTTCAGCCCCAGCATTTT. Translation gives CASSIDRVQPQHF.

The J gene is TRBJ1-5, the V gene TRBV7-9; TRBD1 matches at 10 bases. Per the germline V gene, CDR1 is SEHNR and CDR2 is FQNEAQ (reference sequence). V lost 5 bases and J lost 2; bases outside the gene matches: 3. This CDR3 spans 15 amino acids. This CDR3 reads CASSLTGGGNQPQHF. In DNA, the CDR3 is TGTGCCAGCAGCCTGACAGGGGGCGGCAATCAGCCCCAGCATTTT.

The rearrangement joins TRBV5-8 to TRBJ2-5, with a tentative D call TRBD1 (6 bases). The germline V gene encodes CDR1 SGHTS and CDR2 YDEGEE. The CDR3 has 16 amino acids. Trimming cost V 4 bases and J 5 bases, with 21 bases left between them. CDR3 sequence: CASSPEITGLGETQYF. CDR3 bases: TGTGCCAGCAGCCCCGAAATCACAGGGCTGGGGGAGACCCAGTACTTC.

The CDR3 DNA reads TGTGCCAGCACAGTCCAGGGCTATGGCTACACCTTC. Protein: CASTVQGYGYTF. The rearrangement joins TRBV28 to TRBJ1-2, with D possibly TRBD1 on 5 matching bases. V gave up 7 bases and J gave up 4 bases, with 10 bases separating them. The CDR3 has 12 residues. Germline CDR1 MDHEN, CDR2 SYDVKM.